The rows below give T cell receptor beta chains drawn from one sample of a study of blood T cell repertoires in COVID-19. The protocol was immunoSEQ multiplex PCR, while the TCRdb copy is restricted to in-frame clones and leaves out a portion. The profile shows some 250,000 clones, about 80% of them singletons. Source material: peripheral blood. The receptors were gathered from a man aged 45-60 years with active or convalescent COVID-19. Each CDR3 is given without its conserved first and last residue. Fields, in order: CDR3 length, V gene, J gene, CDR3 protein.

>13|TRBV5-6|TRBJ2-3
ASSLVAGGLDTQY
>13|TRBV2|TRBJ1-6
ASRAGTGGLSPLH
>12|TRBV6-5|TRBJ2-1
ASRDWTGNNEQF
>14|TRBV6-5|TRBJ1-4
ASSYSGQRKGGGLF
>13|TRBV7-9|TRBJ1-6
ASSKDRGLDSPLH
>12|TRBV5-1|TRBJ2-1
ASSPGTLDNEQF
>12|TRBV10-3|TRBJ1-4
AISIDRGYEKLF
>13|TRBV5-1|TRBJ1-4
ASSLEQGGSEKLF
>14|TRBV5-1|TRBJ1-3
ASSLIQGGPGNTIY
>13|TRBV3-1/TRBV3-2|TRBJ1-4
ASSQGQGDSEKLF
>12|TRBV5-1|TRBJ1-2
ASSLGQRNYGYT
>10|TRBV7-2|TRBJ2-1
ASSLAGGEQF
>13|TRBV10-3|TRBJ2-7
AISERLEVAYEQY
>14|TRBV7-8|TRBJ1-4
ASSLVGSGGAEKLF
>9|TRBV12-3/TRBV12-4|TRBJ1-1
ASSLGGGAF
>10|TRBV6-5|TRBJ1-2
ASTQGARGYT
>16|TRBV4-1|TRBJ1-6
ASSQEDRTSSYNSPLH
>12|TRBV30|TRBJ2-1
AWSVQGQYNEQF
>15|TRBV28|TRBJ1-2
ASTFPRDRDPNYGYT
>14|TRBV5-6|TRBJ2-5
ASSLGLAGGQETQY
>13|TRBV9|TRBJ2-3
ASSARGHSTDTQY
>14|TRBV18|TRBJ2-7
ASSPQSSGGSYEQY
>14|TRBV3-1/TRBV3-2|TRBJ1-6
ASSPTDRFENSPLH
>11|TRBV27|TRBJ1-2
ASCDPGRGGYT
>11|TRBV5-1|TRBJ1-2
ASSYNKIYGYT
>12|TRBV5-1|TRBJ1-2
ASSLSDRDYGYT
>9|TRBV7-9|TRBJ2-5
ASSSGETQY
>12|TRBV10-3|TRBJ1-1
AIRRDRGITEAF
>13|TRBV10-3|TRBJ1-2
AISEGQPTNYGYT
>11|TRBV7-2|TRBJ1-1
ASSNTGGTEAF
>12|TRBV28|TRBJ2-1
ASSQDRETAEQF
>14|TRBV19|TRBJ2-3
ASSARVSGGGDTQY
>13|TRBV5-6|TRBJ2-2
ASSGEGQGAGELF
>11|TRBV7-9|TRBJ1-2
ASRQGQGRGYT
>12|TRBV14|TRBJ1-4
ASSQLSVVEKLF
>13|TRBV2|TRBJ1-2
ASSLTPGQGYGYT
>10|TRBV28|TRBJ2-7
ASSFEPYEQY
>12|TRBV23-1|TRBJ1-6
ASSLNRESSPLH
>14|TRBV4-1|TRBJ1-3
ASSQGDSRSGNTIY
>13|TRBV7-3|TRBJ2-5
ASSLAGQGGETQY
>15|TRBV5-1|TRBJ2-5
ASSSGFGQGNLETQY
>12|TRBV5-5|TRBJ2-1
ASSPLSRESEQF
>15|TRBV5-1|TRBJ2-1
ASSPGLAGGGYNEQF
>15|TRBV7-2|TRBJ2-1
ASSAGPPQGTYNEQF
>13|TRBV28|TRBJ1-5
ASSLLGGGVQPQH
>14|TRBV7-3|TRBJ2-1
ASSSPSSGGNNEQF
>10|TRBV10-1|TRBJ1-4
ASSEGGEKLF
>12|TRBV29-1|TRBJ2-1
SVEASGVVNEQF
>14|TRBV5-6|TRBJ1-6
ASSPGGSSYNSPLH
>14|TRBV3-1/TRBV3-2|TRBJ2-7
ASSQVEAGGRHEQY
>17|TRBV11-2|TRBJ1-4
ASSPSGTGGRRTNEKLF
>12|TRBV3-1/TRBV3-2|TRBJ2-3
ASSQDGRPDTQY
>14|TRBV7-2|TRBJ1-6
ASSPRGEGSNSPLH
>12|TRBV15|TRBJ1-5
ATSRDSRGQPQH